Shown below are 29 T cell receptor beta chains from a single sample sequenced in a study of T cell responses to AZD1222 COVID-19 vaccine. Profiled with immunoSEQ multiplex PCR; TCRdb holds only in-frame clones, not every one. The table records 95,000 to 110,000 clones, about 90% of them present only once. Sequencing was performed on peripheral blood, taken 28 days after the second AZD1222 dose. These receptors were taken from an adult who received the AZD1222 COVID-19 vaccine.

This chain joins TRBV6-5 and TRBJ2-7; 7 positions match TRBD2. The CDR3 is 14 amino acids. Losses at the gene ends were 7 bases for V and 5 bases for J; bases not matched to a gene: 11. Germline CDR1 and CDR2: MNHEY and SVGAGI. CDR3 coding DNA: TGTGCCAGCATGCAATCGCGGGGGATCAACGAGCAGTACTTC. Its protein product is CASMQSRGINEQYF.

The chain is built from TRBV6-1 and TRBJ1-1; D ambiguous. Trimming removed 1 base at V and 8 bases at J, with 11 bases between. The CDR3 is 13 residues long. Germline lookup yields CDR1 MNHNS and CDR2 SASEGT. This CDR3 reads CASSEVSRSEAFF. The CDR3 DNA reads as TGTGCCAGCAGTGAAGTTTCCCGGTCAGAAGCTTTCTTT.

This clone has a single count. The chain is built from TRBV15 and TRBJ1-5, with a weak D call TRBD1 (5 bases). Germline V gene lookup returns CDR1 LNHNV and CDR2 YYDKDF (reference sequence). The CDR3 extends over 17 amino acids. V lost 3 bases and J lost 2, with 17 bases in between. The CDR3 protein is CATSSSPRVMGNQPQHF. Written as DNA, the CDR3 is TGTGCCACCAGCAGCTCCCCCAGGGTTATGGGCAATCAGCCCCAGCATTTT.

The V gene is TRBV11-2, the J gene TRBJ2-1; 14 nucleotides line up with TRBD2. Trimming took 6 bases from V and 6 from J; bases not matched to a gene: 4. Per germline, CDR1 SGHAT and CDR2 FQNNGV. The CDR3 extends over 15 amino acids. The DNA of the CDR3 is TGTGCCAGCAGGGGACTAGCGGGGGTGCGCAATGAGCAGTTCTTC. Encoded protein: CASRGLAGVRNEQFF.

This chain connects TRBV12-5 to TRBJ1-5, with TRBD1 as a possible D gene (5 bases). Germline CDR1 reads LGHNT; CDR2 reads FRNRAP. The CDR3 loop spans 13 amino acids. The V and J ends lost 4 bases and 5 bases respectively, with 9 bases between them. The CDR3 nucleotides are TGTGCTAGTGGTTATGACAGAGATCAGCCCCAGCATTTT. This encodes CASGYDRDQPQHF. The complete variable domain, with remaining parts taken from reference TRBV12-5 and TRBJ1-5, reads DARVTQTPRHKVTEMGQEVTMRCQPILGHNTVFWYRQTMMQGLELLAYFRNRAPLDDSGMPKDRFSAEMPDATLATLKIQPSEPRDSAVYFCASGYDRDQPQHFGDGTRLSIL.

CDR3 sequence: CASSFDGGVPYNEQFF. As DNA, the CDR3 is TGTGCCAGCAGCTTTGACGGGGGAGTCCCCTACAATGAGCAGTTCTTC. The gene calls are TRBV5-6 and TRBJ2-1; possibly TRBD2 for D (6 bases). The CDR3 is 16 amino acids. The V gene's germline CDR1 is SGHDT and CDR2 YYEEEE. V lost 2 bases, J lost 2 bases, and 14 bases lay in between. Full variable domain (outside the CDR3, taken from reference TRBV5-6 and TRBJ2-1): DAGVTQSPTHLIKTRGQQVTLRCSPKSGHDTVSWYQQALGQGPQFIFQYYEEEERQRGNFPDRFSGHQFPNYSSELNVNALLLGDSALYLCASSFDGGVPYNEQFFGPGTRLTVL.

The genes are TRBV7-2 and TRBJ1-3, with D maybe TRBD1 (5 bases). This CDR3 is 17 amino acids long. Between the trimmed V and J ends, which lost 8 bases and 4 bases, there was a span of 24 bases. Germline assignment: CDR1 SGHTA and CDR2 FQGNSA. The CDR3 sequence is CASSEVVRGAEGNTIYF. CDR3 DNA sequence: TGTGCCAGCTCGGAGGTAGTAAGGGGCGCGGAGGGAAACACCATATATTTT.

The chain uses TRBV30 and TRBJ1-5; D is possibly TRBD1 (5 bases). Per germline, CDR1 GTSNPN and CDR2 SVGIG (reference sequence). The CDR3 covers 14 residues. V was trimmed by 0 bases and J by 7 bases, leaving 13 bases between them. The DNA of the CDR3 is TGTGCCTGGAGTGTCGGGGCCAATGGGCAGCCCCAGCATTTT. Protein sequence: CAWSVGANGQPQHF.

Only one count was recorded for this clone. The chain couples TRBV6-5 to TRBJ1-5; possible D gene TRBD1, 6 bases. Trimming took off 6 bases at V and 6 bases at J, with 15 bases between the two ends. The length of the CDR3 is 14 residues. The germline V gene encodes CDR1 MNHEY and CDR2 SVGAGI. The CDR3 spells CASRPDRFFQPQHF. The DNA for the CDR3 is TGTGCCAGCAGGCCCGACAGGTTCTTTCAGCCCCAGCATTTT.

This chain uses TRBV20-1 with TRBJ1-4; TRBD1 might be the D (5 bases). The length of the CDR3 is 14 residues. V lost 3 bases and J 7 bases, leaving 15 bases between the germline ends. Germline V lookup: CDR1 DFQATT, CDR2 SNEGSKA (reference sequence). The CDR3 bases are TGCAGTGCTAGTTATCGGGGCGGGAGTGAAAAACTGTTTTTT. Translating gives CSASYRGGSEKLFF.

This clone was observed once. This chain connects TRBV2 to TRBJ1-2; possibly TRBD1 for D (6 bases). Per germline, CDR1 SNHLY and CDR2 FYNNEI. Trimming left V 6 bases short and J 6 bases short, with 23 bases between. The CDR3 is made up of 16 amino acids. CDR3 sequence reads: CASRDRPLIRFDGYTF. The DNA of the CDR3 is TGTGCCAGCAGGGACAGACCTCTGATTCGGTTCGATGGCTACACCTTC.

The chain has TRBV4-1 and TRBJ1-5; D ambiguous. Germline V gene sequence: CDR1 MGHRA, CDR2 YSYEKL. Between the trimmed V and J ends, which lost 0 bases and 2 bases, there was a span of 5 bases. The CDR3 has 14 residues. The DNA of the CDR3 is TGCGCCAGCAGCCAAGAGATGGGCAATCAGCCCCAGCATTTT. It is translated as CASSQEMGNQPQHF.

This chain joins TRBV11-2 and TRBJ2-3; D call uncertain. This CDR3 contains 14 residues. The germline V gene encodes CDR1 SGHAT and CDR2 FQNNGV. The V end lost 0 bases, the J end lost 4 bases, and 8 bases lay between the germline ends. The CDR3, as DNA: TGTGCCAGCAGCTTAGAAGGGCCTCCAGATACGCAGTATTTT. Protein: CASSLEGPPDTQYF.

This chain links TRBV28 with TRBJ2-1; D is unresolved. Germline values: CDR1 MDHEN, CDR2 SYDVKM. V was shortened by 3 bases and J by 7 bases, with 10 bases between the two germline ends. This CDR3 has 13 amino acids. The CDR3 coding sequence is TGTGCCAGCAGTTTTAAGACAATTAATGAGCAGTTCTTC. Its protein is CASSFKTINEQFF.

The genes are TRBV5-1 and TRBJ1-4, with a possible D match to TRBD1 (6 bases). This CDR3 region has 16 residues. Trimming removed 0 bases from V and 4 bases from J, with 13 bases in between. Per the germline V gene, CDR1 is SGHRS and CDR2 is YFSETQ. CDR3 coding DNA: TGCGCCAGCAGCTTGGAGGCAGGGGTTGGTAATGAAAAACTGTTTTTT. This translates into CASSLEAGVGNEKLFF.

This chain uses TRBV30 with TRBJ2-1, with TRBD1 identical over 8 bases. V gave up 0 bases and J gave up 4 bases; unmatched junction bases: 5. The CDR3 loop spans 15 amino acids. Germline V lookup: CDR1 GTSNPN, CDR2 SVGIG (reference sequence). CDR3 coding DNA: TGTGCCTGGAGTGTCCGGACAGGGCGTTACAATGAGCAGTTCTTC. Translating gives CAWSVRTGRYNEQFF.

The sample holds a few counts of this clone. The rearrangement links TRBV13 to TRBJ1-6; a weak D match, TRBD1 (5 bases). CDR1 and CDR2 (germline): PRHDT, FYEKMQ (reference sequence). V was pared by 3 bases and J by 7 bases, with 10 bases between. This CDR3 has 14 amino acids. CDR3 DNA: TGTGCCAGCAGCTTGGGGGGAAAAAATTCACCCCTCCACTTT. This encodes CASSLGGKNSPLHF.

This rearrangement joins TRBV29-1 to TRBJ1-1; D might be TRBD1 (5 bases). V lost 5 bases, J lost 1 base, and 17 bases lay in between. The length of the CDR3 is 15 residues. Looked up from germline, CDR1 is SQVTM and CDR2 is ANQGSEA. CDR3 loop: CSVMKGKASNTEAFF. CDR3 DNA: TGCAGCGTTATGAAGGGGAAAGCTTCGAACACTGAAGCTTTCTTT.

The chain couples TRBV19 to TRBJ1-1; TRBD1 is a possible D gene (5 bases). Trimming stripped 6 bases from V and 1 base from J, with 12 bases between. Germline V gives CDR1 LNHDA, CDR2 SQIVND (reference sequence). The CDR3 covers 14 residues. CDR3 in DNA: TGTGCCAGTAGCCAGGGATTTTGGAACACTGAAGCTTTCTTT. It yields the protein CASSQGFWNTEAFF.

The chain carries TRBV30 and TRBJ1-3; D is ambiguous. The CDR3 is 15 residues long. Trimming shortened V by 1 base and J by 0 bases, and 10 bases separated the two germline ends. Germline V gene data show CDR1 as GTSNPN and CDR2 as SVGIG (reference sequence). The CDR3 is CAWSAQLYSGNTIYF. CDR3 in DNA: TGTGCCTGGAGTGCACAGCTTTACTCTGGAAACACCATATATTTT.

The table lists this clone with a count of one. CDR3 residues: CASSDQMRSHTEAFF. The CDR3 coding sequence is TGTGCCAGCAGCGACCAGATGAGGTCACACACTGAAGCTTTCTTT. The genes are TRBV5-4 and TRBJ1-1, with D unresolved. V lost 4 bases and J lost 3, with 16 bases in between. The germline V gene has CDR1 SGHNT and CDR2 YYREEE (reference sequence). The CDR3 consists of 15 residues.

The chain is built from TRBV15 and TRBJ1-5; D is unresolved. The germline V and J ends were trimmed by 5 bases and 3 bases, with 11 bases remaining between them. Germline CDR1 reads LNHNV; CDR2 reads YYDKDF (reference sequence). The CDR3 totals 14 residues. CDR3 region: CATSPGQINQPQHF. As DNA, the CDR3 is TGTGCCACCAGCCCTGGTCAGATCAATCAGCCCCAGCATTTT.

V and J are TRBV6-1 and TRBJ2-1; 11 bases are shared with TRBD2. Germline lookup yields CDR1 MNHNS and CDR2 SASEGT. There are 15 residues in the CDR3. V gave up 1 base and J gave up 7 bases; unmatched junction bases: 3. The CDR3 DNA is TGTGCCAGCAGTGAAGGGACTAGCGGGTTTAATGAGCAGTTCTTC. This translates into CASSEGTSGFNEQFF.

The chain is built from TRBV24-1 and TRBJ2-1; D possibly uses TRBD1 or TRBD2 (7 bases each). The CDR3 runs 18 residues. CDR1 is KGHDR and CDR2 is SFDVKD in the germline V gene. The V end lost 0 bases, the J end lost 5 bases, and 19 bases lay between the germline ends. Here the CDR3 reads CATSDLRSRGGEHNEQFF. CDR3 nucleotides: TGTGCCACCAGTGATTTGCGCAGCAGGGGGGGGGAACACAATGAGCAGTTCTTC.

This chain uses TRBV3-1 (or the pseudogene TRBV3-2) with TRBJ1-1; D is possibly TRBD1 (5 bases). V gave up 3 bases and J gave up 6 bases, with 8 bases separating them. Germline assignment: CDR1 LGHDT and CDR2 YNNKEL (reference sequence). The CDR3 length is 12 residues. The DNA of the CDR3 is TGTGCCAGCAGCCATGGGGGACCTGAAGCTTTCTTT. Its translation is CASSHGGPEAFF.

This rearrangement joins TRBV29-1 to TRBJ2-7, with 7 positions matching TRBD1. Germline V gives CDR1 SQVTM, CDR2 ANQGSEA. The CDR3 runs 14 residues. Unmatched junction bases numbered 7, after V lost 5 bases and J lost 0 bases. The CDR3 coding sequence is TGCAGCGTTAGGGGACAGCAGCTCTCCTACGAGCAGTACTTC. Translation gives CSVRGQQLSYEQYF.

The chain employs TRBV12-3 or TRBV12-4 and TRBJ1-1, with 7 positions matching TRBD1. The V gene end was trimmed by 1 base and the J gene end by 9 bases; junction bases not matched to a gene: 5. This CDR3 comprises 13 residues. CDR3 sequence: CASSLGQGGKAFF. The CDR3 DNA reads TGTGCCAGCAGTTTAGGACAGGGCGGGAAAGCTTTCTTT.

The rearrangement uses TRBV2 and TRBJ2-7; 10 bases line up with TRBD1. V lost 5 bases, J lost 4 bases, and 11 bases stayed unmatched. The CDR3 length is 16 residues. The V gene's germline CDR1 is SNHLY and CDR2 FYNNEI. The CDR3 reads CASSTRQGASRYEQYF. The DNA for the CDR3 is TGTGCCAGCAGTACCCGACAGGGGGCGTCTCGGTACGAGCAGTACTTC.

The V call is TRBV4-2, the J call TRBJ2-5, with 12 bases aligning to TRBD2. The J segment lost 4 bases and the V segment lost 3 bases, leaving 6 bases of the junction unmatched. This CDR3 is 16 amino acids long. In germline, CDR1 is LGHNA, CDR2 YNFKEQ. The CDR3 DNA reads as TGTGCCAGCAGCCAGACTAGCGGGAGAGGGGGAGAGACCCAGTACTTC. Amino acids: CASSQTSGRGGETQYF.